This entry concerns a single T cell receptor (beta chain). Its target is not known. CDR1 and CDR2 (germline): SGDLS, YYNGEE. The CDR3 has 14 amino acids. Deletions cut 0 bases from V and 6 bases from J, with 10 bases between. Generated by immunoSEQ multiplex PCR, the TCRdb table keeps only in-frame clones and is missing some. The sample holds 26,000 or so clones; about four fifths are singletons and the top ten take roughly 1.4%. The record originates from a study of vaccination effects on CD4 cells after COVID-19. Study-level findings and limits: Convalescent patients in the study were few, and early post-infection timepoints were absent. Clones of infection and vaccine origin contracted markedly late after vaccination.

Expansion with viral peptide pools was applied to antigen-specific CD4+ T cells by the ViraFEST assay prior to sequencing. CD4+ T cell isolation took place after approximately 11 days of culture. Participants each got two BNT162b2 or mRNA-1273 vaccine doses. Neither prior SARS-CoV-2 infection nor positive nucleocapsid antibodies were present in the vaccine recipients. Both day 3 and day 7 saw half the medium replaced with IL-2 medium. V usage is TRBV9 and J usage is TRBJ2-1; no definite D call. The material was CD4+ T cells from PBMCs cultured with HCoV-NL63 spike peptides, obtained after COVID-19 vaccination. This TCR was sampled from a human donor who received a COVID-19 vaccine. Some clones in this sample may be carry-over from other donors' samples. In nucleotides, the CDR3 is TGTGCCAGCAGCGTAGACCGGCTTATCAATGAGCAGTTCTTC. Its protein is CASSVDRLINEQFF.